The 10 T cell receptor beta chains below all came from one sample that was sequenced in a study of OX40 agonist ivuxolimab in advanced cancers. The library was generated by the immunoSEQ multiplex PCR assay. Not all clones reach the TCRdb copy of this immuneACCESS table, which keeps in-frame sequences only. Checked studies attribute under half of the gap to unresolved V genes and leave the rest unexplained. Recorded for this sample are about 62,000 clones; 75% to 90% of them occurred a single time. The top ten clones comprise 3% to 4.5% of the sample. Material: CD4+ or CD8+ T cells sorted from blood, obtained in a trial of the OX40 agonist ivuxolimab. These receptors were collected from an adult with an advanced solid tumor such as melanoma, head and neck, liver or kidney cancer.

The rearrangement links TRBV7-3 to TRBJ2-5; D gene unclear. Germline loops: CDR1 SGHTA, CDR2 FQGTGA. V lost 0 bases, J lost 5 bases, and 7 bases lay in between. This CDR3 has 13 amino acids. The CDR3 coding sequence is TGTGCCAGCAGCTTAACGTCCACGGAGACCCAGTACTTC. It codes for CASSLTSTETQYF.

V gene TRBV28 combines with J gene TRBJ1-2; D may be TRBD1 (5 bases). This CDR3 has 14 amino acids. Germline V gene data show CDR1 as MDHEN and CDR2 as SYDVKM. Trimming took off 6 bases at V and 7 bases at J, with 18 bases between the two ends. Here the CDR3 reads CASSTRRGGFGYTF. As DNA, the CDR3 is TGTGCCAGCAGCACTAGACGCGGGGGATTTGGCTACACCTTC.

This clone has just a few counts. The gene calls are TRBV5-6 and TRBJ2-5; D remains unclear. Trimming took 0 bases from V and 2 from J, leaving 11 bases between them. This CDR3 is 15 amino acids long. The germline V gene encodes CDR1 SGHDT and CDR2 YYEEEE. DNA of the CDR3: TGTGCCAGCAGCTTGGTGTCAGATTATCAAGAGACCCAGTACTTC. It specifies CASSLVSDYQETQYF. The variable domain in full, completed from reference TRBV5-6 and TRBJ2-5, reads DAGVTQSPTHLIKTRGQQVTLRCSPKSGHDTVSWYQQALGQGPQFIFQYYEEEERQRGNFPDRFSGHQFPNYSSELNVNALLLGDSALYLCASSLVSDYQETQYFGPGTRLLVL.

CDR3 nucleotide sequence: TGTGCCAGCAGCCCTAGGACTAGCGGGTATGGTGAGCAGTACTTC. It translates to CASSPRTSGYGEQYF. The chain has TRBV14 and TRBJ2-5; 11 bases are shared with TRBD2. The germline V gene has CDR1 SGHDN and CDR2 FVKESK. With V trimmed by 4 bases and J by 11 bases, 12 bases remained unmatched. The CDR3 is 15 amino acids.

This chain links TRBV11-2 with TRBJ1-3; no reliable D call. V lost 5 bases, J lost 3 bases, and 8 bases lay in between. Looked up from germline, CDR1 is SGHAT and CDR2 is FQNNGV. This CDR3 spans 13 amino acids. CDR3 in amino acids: CASSTQDGNTIYF. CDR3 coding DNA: TGTGCCAGCAGCACCCAGGATGGAAACACCATATATTTT. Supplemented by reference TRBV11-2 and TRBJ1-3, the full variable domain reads EAGVAQSPRYKIIEKRQSVAFWCNPISGHATLYWYQQILGQGPKLLIQFQNNGVVDDSQLPKDRFSAERLKGVDSTLKIQPAKLEDSAVYLCASSTQDGNTIYFGEGSWLTVV.

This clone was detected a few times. The CDR3 loop reads CASSLGMNTEAFF. The CDR3 DNA follows: TGTGCCAGCAGCTTAGGAATGAACACTGAAGCTTTCTTT. The rearrangement links TRBV7-2 to TRBJ1-1; D remains unclear. This CDR3 has 13 residues. Germline V lookup: CDR1 SGHTA, CDR2 FQGNSA. Trimming shortened V by 1 base and J by 0 bases, and 3 bases separated the two germline ends. The variable domain in full, completed from reference TRBV7-2 and TRBJ1-1, reads GAGVSQSPSNKVTEKGKDVELRCDPISGHTALYWYRQSLGQGLEFLIYFQGNSAPDKSGLPSDRFSAERTGGSVSTLTIQRTQQEDSAVYLCASSLGMNTEAFFGQGTRLTVV.

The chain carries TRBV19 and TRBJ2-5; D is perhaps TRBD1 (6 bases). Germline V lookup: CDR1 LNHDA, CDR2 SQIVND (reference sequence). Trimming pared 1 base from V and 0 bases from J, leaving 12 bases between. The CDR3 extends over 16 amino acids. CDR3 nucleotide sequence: TGTGCCAGTAGTATAGGGCCGAACAGGGACCAAGAGACCCAGTACTTC. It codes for CASSIGPNRDQETQYF.

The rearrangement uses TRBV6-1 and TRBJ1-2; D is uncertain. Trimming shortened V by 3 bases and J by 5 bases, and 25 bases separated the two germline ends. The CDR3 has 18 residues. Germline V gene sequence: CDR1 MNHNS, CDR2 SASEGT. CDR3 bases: TGTGCCAGCAGTGAGAGAAACATAGCCTTTGACTCCAGGTATGGCTACACCTTC. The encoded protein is CASSERNIAFDSRYGYTF.

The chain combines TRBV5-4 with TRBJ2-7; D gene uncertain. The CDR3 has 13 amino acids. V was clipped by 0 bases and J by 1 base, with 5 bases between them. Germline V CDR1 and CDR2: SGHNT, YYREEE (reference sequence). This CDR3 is CASSLVPSYEQYF. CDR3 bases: TGTGCCAGCAGCTTGGTCCCTTCCTACGAGCAGTACTTC. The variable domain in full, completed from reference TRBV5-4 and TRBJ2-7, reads ETGVTQSPTHLIKTRGQQVTLRCSSQSGHNTVSWYQQALGQGPQFIFQYYREEENGRGNFPPRFSGLQFPNYSSELNVNALELDDSALYLCASSLVPSYEQYFGPGTRLTVT.

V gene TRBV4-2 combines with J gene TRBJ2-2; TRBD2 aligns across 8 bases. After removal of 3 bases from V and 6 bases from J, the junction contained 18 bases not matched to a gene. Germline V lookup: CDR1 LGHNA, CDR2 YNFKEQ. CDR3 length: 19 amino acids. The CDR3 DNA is TGTGCCAGCAGCCACGAGCCGTTGGGTAGCGGGATCCCCCCCGGGGAGCTGTTTTTT. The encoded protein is CASSHEPLGSGIPPGELFF.